The clone carrying this T cell receptor beta chain came up once. This sample is drawn from a study of control samples from healthy donors and cancer patients. The CDR3 length is 15 residues. V lost 4 bases and J 0 bases, leaving 11 bases between the germline ends. In germline, CDR1 is WNHNN, CDR2 SYGVQD (reference sequence). Sequenced by immunoSEQ multiplex PCR; TCRdb stores in-frame clones only, minus some. The table records about 98,000 clones, roughly 86% of them present only once. The chain is built from TRBV10-1 and TRBJ2-3, with D perhaps matching TRBD2 (5 bases). The clonotype was recovered from a man aged 55 to 70 in good health. The specimen was blood. CDR3 in DNA: TGCGCCAGCAGTGGAGGGTCTGCGAGCACAGATACGCAGTATTTT. Protein product: CASSGGSASTDTQYF.